The 25 T cell receptor beta chains reported below all come from one sample, sequenced in a study of tumor-infiltrating lymphocytes in primary liver carcinoma. TCR beta cDNA was prepared out of 450 to 500 ng total RNA by means of a constant-region primer. It was through three nested multiplex PCR rounds of slightly modified ARM-PCR that TCR beta libraries arose. Each of the first two PCR rounds ran approximately 10 cycles with TRBV1-TRBV30 forward and C-beta reverse primers. TCRdb re-called the multiplex PCR reads with MiXCR, one entry per CDR3 protein. Of approximately 79,000 distinct CDR3 sequences in the sample, nearly 70% are singletons; the top ten hold 25% to 35%. The source material, roughly 18-30 mg of unsorted bulk tissue, was used to co-extract RNA and DNA. Sequencing was carried out using liver tumor tissue from sampling region 4. This sample's subset: tumor region T4, right-lateral pole. The receptors stem from a middle-aged man with primary liver carcinoma and hepatitis B virus infection.

In the case of this clonotype: The final CDR3 position lacks the conserved phenylalanine or tryptophan, pointing to a likely read error. The DNA is omitted, as the CDR3 cannot be located on it reliably, and the CDR3 follows TCRdb's listing. The chain is built from TRBV11-2 and TRBJ2-3; TRBD1 reflects the table's D call only, with no check against the DNA. In germline, CDR1 is SGHAT, CDR2 FQNNGV. The CDR3 spans 14 amino acids, including both terminal residues. CDR3 residues: CASSFRDSRDTQHS.

This clonotype was detected ten times or more. This chain links TRBV7-9 with TRBJ1-2; tentatively, D is TRBD1 (6 bases). Germline CDR1 and CDR2: SEHNR and FQNEAQ (reference sequence). The length of the CDR3 is 14 residues. Trimming stripped 3 bases from V and 4 bases from J, with 12 bases between. As DNA, the CDR3 is TGTGCCAGCAGCTTTGCGGGGGCCGGCTATGGCTACACCTTC. It codes for CASSFAGAGYGYTF.

For this clonotype: Germline and junction disagree at one end, which may indicate a read error. This rearrangement joins TRBV29-1 to TRBJ1-2; D remains unclear. Germline values: CDR1 SQVTM, CDR2 ANQGSEA. This CDR3 comprises 13 residues. CDR3 loop: CSVADSKIYDYTF. CDR3 nucleotide sequence: TGCAGCGTTGCTGATAGTAAAATCTATGACTACACCTTC.

As regards this clonotype: A read error may account for a junction end that differs from germline. This chain uses TRBV6-2 or TRBV6-3 with TRBJ2-7; D is tentatively TRBD1 or TRBD2 (5 bases each). From germline, CDR1 is MNHEY and CDR2 SVGEGT. This CDR3 is built from 13 residues. The CDR3 DNA reads TGTGGCAGCAGTTCGGCCGGGGCATACGAGCAGTACTTC. Its translation is CGSSSAGAYEQYF.

Note on this clonotype: Compared with germline, one end of the junction differs, possibly owing to a read error. The chain carries TRBV12-3 or TRBV12-4 and TRBJ2-6, with 7 bases identical to TRBD1. This CDR3 contains 17 residues. The CDR3 loop reads CASSLKGQTSGANVLAF. The CDR3 DNA reads as TGTGCCAGCAGTTTAAAGGGACAGACCTCTGGGGCCAACGTCCTGGCTTTC.

Details on this clonotype: Relative to the germline gene, one junction end is altered; a read error may explain this. The rearrangement joins TRBV28 to TRBJ2-7; 9 nucleotides agree with TRBD1. Germline CDR1 reads MDHEN; CDR2 reads SYDVKM. The CDR3 totals 15 residues. The CDR3 loop reads CVSSASRDRAYEQYF. The CDR3, as DNA: TGCGTCAGCAGTGCCTCGAGGGACAGGGCCTACGAGCAGTACTTC.

In regard to this clonotype: One junction end does not reproduce the germline sequence, and a read error may be involved. This rearrangement joins TRBV6-1 to TRBJ2-4; TRBD2 is a possible D gene (6 bases). This CDR3 has 15 amino acids. Germline lookup yields CDR1 MNHNS and CDR2 SASEGT. In DNA form, the CDR3 reads TGTACCAGCAGTCTGACTGGGGGGGCCAAAAACATTCAGTACTTC. As protein: CTSSLTGGAKNIQYF.

At least ten counts were recorded for this clonotype. V and J are TRBV12-3 or TRBV12-4 and TRBJ1-1; a weak D match, TRBD1 (6 bases). Trimming pared 4 bases from V and 6 bases from J, leaving 9 bases between. This CDR3 is built from 12 residues. The CDR3 DNA reads TGTGCCAGCAGTTCTGACAGGTCTGAAGCTTTCTTT. This codes for CASSSDRSEAFF.

In this sample, this clonotype turned up many times. The CDR3 region is CASSPRQGPHQPQHF. In DNA, the CDR3 is TGTGCCAGCAGTCCTCGACAGGGTCCCCATCAGCCCCAGCATTTT. The chain is built from TRBV6-6 and TRBJ1-5, with 7 bases fitting TRBD1. The CDR3 extends over 15 amino acids. The ends lost 5 bases at V and 5 bases at J; junction bases unmatched: 9. Germline V gene sequence: CDR1 MNHNY, CDR2 SVGAGI (reference sequence).

This clonotype was seen ten or more times. The chain joins TRBV13 to TRBJ2-1; 9 bases align to TRBD1. The germline V gene has CDR1 PRHDT and CDR2 FYEKMQ (reference sequence). There are 11 residues in the CDR3. V shed 3 bases and J 13 bases; nucleotides not matched to a gene: 1. For the CDR3, the DNA is TGTGCCAGCAGCTTGGGACAGGGACAGTTCTTC. Translating gives CASSLGQGQFF.

On this clonotype: One junction end does not reproduce the germline sequence, and a read error may be involved. The V and J genes are TRBV12-3 or TRBV12-4 and TRBJ1-1, with TRBD1 matching over 7 bases. The CDR3 runs 12 residues. The CDR3 DNA is TGCGCCAGCAGTCAGGGGGACACTGAAGCTTTCTTT. It codes for CASSQGDTEAFF.

This clonotype was recorded many times. The DNA for the CDR3 is TGCAGCGTTGAGGGTAGCGACTACAATGAGCAGTTCTTC. It translates to CSVEGSDYNEQFF. This chain links TRBV29-1 with TRBJ2-1; maybe TRBD2 (5 bases). CDR3 length equals 13 residues. CDR1 is SQVTM and CDR2 is ANQGSEA in the germline V gene. Trimming removed 3 bases from V and 3 bases from J, with 9 bases in between.

Worth noting for this clonotype: One base away lies a much larger clone, so this may be a sequencing read error. The CDR3 DNA sequence: TGCGCCAGCAATGAGGACTCAGTAGCCGAGCAGTACTTC. As protein: CASNEDSVAEQYF. The V and J genes are TRBV10-2 and TRBJ2-7; weak D call: TRBD2 (5 bases). The germline CDR1 and CDR2 sequences are WSHSY and SAAADI. The length of the CDR3 is 13 residues.

The CDR3 protein is CASRQSGNTGELFF. The CDR3 bases are TGCGCCAGCAGACAAAGCGGGAACACCGGGGAGCTGTTTTTT. The J gene is TRBJ2-2, the V gene TRBV4-1; the D gene is possibly TRBD2 (5 bases). Trimming took 6 bases from V and 1 from J, leaving 9 bases between them. Germline assignment: CDR1 MGHRA and CDR2 YSYEKL. The CDR3 totals 14 residues.

As for this clonotype: One end of the junction fails to match germline, which may point to a read error. The chain employs TRBV12-3 or TRBV12-4 and TRBJ2-1; perhaps TRBD1 as D (6 bases). The CDR3 spans 13 residues. CDR3 bases: TGTGTCAGCGGACAACAGGGCCCCGATGAGCAGGTCTTC. Translating gives CVSGQQGPDEQVF.

The table lists this clonotype with a count of one. A much larger clone lies one base from this, so it may be a read error. V and J are TRBV5-1 and TRBJ2-2; D remains unclear. From germline, CDR1 is SGHRS and CDR2 YFSETQ. The CDR3 length is 15 residues. The CDR3 here is CTSSLVSMRTGELFF. As DNA, the CDR3 is TGCACCAGCAGCTTGGTGTCGATGCGGACCGGGGAGCTGTTTTTT.

This clonotype came up many times. This chain uses TRBV12-3 or TRBV12-4 with TRBJ1-6; no clear D. The V and J ends lost 5 bases and 4 bases respectively, with 6 bases between them. The CDR3 covers 13 residues. The CDR3 protein is CASSGMYNSPLHF. CDR3 coding DNA: TGTGCCAGCAGTGGGATGTATAATTCACCCCTCCACTTT.

The rearrangement links TRBV6-1 to TRBJ2-1, with 10 nucleotides matching TRBD2. There are 14 residues in the CDR3. Germline CDR1 reads MNHNS; CDR2 reads SASEGT. Trimming cost V 5 bases and J 6 bases; bases outside gene matches: 4. The CDR3 region is CASSPGLAANEQFF. The CDR3 DNA follows: TGTGCCAGCAGTCCTGGACTAGCGGCCAATGAGCAGTTCTTC.

A word on this clonotype: One end of the junction fails to match germline, which may point to a read error. The chain has TRBV11-2 and TRBJ2-1, with D perhaps TRBD1 or TRBD2 (5 bases each). The CDR3 is made up of 15 amino acids. Germline CDR1 and CDR2: SGHAT and FQNNGV. The CDR3 nucleotides read TGTGCCAGCAGCTTAGAGGGGGTCCCCAACTATGAGCAGTTTTTC. Translated: CASSLEGVPNYEQFF.

This clonotype was found a few times. A much more abundant neighbour one base away suggests this may be a read error. The conserved closing phenylalanine or tryptophan is absent in this CDR3, likely reflecting a read error. This sequence joins TRBV7-9 and TRBJ2-7; D is possibly TRBD2 (6 bases). V was cut by 4 bases and J by 5 bases, with 12 bases left in between. The CDR3 length is 13 residues. Germline CDR1 is SEHNR and CDR2 is FQNEAQ (reference sequence). Here the CDR3 reads CASSSDGGHEQYY. As DNA, the CDR3 is TGTGCCAGCAGCTCGGACGGGGGACACGAGCAGTACTAC.

The chain employs TRBV6-5 and TRBJ2-5; D ambiguous. Deletions cut 10 bases from V and 5 bases from J, with 17 bases between. Germline lookup yields CDR1 MNHEY and CDR2 SVGAGI. This CDR3 is 13 amino acids long. CDR3 residues: CANSYRVWETQYF. CDR3 bases: TGTGCCAATAGTTATAGGGTTTGGGAGACCCAGTACTTC.

This clonotype was recorded many times. The chain joins TRBV6-1 to TRBJ2-3; 7 bases fit TRBD2. The trim removed 3 bases at V and 5 bases at J, leaving 2 bases unmatched. CDR1 and CDR2 from the germline V gene are MNHNS and SASEGT. This CDR3 is built from 13 residues. CDR3 in DNA: TGTGCCAGCAGTGAGCGGGAGATAGATACGCAGTATTTT. Translating it yields CASSEREIDTQYF.

Only one count was recorded for this clonotype. V is TRBV29-1 and J is TRBJ2-7, with a possible D match to TRBD1 (6 bases). The CDR3 is 13 amino acids. Germline values: CDR1 SQVTM, CDR2 ANQGSEA. The chain's CDR3 is CSAEGQGSREQYF. For the CDR3, the DNA is TGCAGTGCCGAGGGGCAGGGGTCCCGCGAGCAGTACTTC.

The chain carries TRBV2 and TRBJ2-5; D gene uncertain. There are 11 residues in the CDR3. Germline CDR1 and CDR2: SNHLY and FYNNEI. Between the trimmed V and J ends, which lost 6 bases and 1 base, there was a span of 3 bases. The CDR3 here is CASSLQETQYF. The CDR3 region has the DNA TGTGCCAGCAGCCTCCAAGAGACCCAGTACTTC.

This clonotype occurred many times. This sequence joins TRBV7-9 and TRBJ1-3; the D is unclear. CDR1 is SEHNR and CDR2 is FQNEAQ in the germline V gene (reference sequence). Trimming shortened V by 2 bases and J by 1 base, and 6 bases separated the two germline ends. The CDR3 length is 14 residues. The CDR3: CASSLSWSGNTIYF. The CDR3 region has the DNA TGTGCCAGCAGCTTATCTTGGTCTGGAAACACCATATATTTT.